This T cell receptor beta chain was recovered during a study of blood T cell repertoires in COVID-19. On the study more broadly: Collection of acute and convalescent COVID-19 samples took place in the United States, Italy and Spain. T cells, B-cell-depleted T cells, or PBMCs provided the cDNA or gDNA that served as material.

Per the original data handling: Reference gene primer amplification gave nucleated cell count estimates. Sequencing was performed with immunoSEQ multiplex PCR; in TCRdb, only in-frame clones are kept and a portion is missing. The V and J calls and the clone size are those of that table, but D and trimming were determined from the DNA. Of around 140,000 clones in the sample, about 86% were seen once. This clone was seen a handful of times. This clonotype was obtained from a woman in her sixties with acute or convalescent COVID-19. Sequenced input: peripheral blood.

The CDR3 DNA follows: TGTGCCAGCACATCCAGTTTTGGAAACACCATATATTTT. This translates into CASTSSFGNTIYF. V is TRBV2 and J is TRBJ1-3; no clear D gene. The CDR3 extends over 13 amino acids. Germline loops: CDR1 SNHLY, CDR2 FYNNEI. Trimming stripped 7 bases from V and 3 bases from J, with 10 bases between.